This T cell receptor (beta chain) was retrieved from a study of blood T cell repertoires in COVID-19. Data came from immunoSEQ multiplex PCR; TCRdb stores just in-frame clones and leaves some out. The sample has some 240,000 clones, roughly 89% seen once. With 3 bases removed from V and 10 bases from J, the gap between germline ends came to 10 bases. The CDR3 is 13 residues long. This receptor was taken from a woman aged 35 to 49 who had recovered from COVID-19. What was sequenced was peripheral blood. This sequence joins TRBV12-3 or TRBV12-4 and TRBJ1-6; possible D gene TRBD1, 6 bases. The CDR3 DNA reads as TGTGCCAGCAGTTTCCAGGGGCTCTCACCCCTCCACTTT. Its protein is CASSFQGLSPLHF.